The 15 T cell receptor beta chains below were found in one sample sequenced in a study of siplizumab effects on memory and regulatory T cells. The method was immunoSEQ multiplex PCR; TCRdb's version includes in-frame clones alone and lacks a portion of them. The table includes tens of thousands of clones, roughly 90% detected once. The sample taken for sequencing was naive CD8+ T cells sorted from blood. The origin of the receptors is a human donor in good health.

This chain links TRBV5-6 with TRBJ1-3; 8 bases are a match to TRBD1. Trimming at V came to 7 bases and at J to 2 bases, leaving 5 bases not matched to a gene. Germline CDR1 reads SGHDT; CDR2 reads YYEEEE. The CDR3 has 14 amino acids. The CDR3 is CASATTGAGNTIYF. The CDR3 nucleotides are TGTGCCAGCGCAACGACAGGGGCTGGAAACACCATATATTTT.

The rearrangement uses TRBV29-1 and TRBJ2-7, with TRBD2 matching over 11 bases. J gave up 3 bases and V 4 bases, and 2 bases lay outside the gene matches. This CDR3 comprises 13 residues. The germline gives CDR1 SQVTM, CDR2 ANQGSEA. CDR3: CSVGLAGYYEQYF. The DNA of the CDR3 is TGCAGCGTTGGACTAGCGGGGTACTACGAGCAGTACTTC.

The CDR3 coding sequence is TGTGCAGCCGGGACAGGGAATTCACCCCTCCACTTT. Its translation is CAAGTGNSPLHF. The chain combines TRBV2 with TRBJ1-6; 9 bases match TRBD1. The CDR3 totals 12 residues. CDR1 is SNHLY, CDR2 FYNNEI, per germline. The full variable domain, its missing parts supplied by reference TRBV2 and TRBJ1-6, is EPEVTQTPSHQVTQMGQEVILRCVPISNHLYFYWYRQILGQKVEFLVSFYNNEISEKSEIFDDQFSVERPDGSNFTLKIRSTKLEDSAMYFCAAGTGNSPLHFGNGTRLTVT.

This clone was seen once. The rearrangement links TRBV6-1 to TRBJ1-2; D is undetermined. The V end was cut by 0 bases, the J end by 7 bases, with 6 bases between. The CDR3 sequence is 12 residues long. Germline CDR1 and CDR2: MNHNS and SASEGT. The CDR3 bases are TGTGCCAGCAGTGAAGCGGGTTTTGGCTACACCTTC. The encoded protein is CASSEAGFGYTF.

This clone has just one count. The rearrangement links TRBV6-1 to TRBJ2-7, with 9 bases aligning to TRBD2. This CDR3 is 15 amino acids long. The trim removed 4 bases at V and 4 bases at J, leaving 8 bases unmatched. Germline-derived CDR1 and CDR2 are MNHNS and SASEGT. CDR3 bases: TGTGCCAGCAGTGGACCGGGACTAGCAGTATACGAGCAGTACTTC. Translated, it gives CASSGPGLAVYEQYF.

The chain has TRBV7-6 and TRBJ1-4; TRBD1 is a possible D gene (5 bases). CDR3 length equals 14 residues. Germline lookup yields CDR1 SGHVS and CDR2 FNYEAQ. V was trimmed by 0 bases and J by 4 bases, leaving 6 bases between them. The chain's CDR3 is CASSLAGDNEKLFF. As DNA, the CDR3 is TGTGCCAGCAGCTTAGCGGGGGATAATGAAAAACTGTTTTTT.

The table lists this clone with a few counts. The V and J genes are TRBV19 and TRBJ2-4; 10 bases fit TRBD1. The germline gives CDR1 LNHDA, CDR2 SQIVND (reference sequence). The CDR3 covers 15 residues. The trim removed 10 bases at V and 7 bases at J, leaving 13 bases unmatched. CDR3 in DNA: TGTGCCACCTCCCGAATGGGGACAGGGGATAACATTCAGTACTTC. It translates to CATSRMGTGDNIQYF. The variable domain in full, with the rest retrieved from reference TRBV19 and TRBJ2-4, is DGGITQSPKYLFRKEGQNVTLSCEQNLNHDAMYWYRQDPGQGLRLIYYSQIVNDFQKGDIAEGYSVSREKKESFPLTVTSAQKNPTAFYLCATSRMGTGDNIQYFGAGTRLSVL.

V is TRBV4-2 and J is TRBJ1-1, with D perhaps TRBD1 (6 bases). The germline CDR1 and CDR2 sequences are LGHNA and YNFKEQ. V lost 3 bases, J lost 3 bases, and 11 bases lay in between. There are 14 residues in the CDR3. The CDR3 region is CASSQGRGDTEAFF. DNA of the CDR3: TGTGCCAGCAGCCAGGGCAGGGGAGACACTGAAGCTTTCTTT.

This clone turned up a few times. The chain uses TRBV2 and TRBJ2-1; D gene unclear. Trimming pared 5 bases from V and 12 bases from J, leaving 5 bases between. The CDR3 totals 9 residues. CDR1 and CDR2 from the germline V gene are SNHLY and FYNNEI. The CDR3 DNA is TGTGCCAGCAGTACCGGGCAGTTCTTC. Protein: CASSTGQFF.

The chain uses TRBV5-6 and TRBJ2-7; no firm D call. Germline V gene sequence: CDR1 SGHDT, CDR2 YYEEEE. Trimming took 4 bases from V and 5 from J, leaving 13 bases between them. The length of the CDR3 is 13 residues. The CDR3 coding sequence is TGTGCCAGCAGCCCTGCACGGTCTAACGAGCAGTACTTC. This codes for CASSPARSNEQYF.

The chain recombines TRBV27 with TRBJ2-5; no reliable D call. The CDR3 extends over 14 amino acids. V was cut by 1 base and J by 5 bases, with 11 bases left in between. The germline V gene has CDR1 MNHEY and CDR2 SMNVEV (reference sequence). The DNA for the CDR3 is TGTGCCAGCAGTTTATTAGGGAAGGGTGAGACCCAGTACTTC. Protein sequence: CASSLLGKGETQYF.

The chain links TRBV13 to TRBJ2-5; 8 bases map to TRBD2. The last part of the DNA fits TRBJ2-7 better; the J call may be wrong. The CDR3 runs to 14 residues. Germline lookup yields CDR1 PRHDT and CDR2 FYEKMQ (reference sequence). Written as DNA, the CDR3 is TGTGCCAGCAGCTCCTGGACTAGCCCATACGAGCAGTACTTC. This codes for CASSSWTSPYEQYF.

V is TRBV5-4 and J is TRBJ2-7; the D call may be TRBD1 or TRBD2 (5 bases each). CDR1 SGHNT and CDR2 YYREEE come from the germline V gene (reference sequence). V dropped 1 base and J dropped 9 bases, with 26 bases sitting between them. The CDR3 sequence is 17 residues long. The CDR3 nucleotides are TGTGCCAGCAGCTTGTCGATGGGGGTTGGGTTTTATTGTGCGCAGTACTTC. Translating it yields CASSLSMGVGFYCAQYF.

This chain joins TRBV11-1 and TRBJ2-7, with TRBD1 identical over 9 bases. Germline CDR1 SGHAT, CDR2 FQDESV (reference sequence). The CDR3 totals 15 residues. After removal of 5 bases from V and 7 bases from J, the junction contained 12 bases not matched to a gene. The CDR3 loop reads CASSTFGTGSIEQYF. The CDR3, as DNA: TGTGCCAGCAGCACATTTGGGACAGGGTCGATTGAGCAGTACTTC. The entire variable domain, with the rest obtained from reference TRBV11-1 and TRBJ2-7, is as follows: EAEVAQSPRYKITEKSQAVAFWCDPISGHATLYWYRQILGQGPELLVQFQDESVVDDSQLPKDRFSAERLKGVDSTLKIQPAELGDSAMYLCASSTFGTGSIEQYFGPGTRLTVT.

The chain is built from TRBV4-1 and TRBJ2-7; a weak D match, TRBD2 (6 bases). Germline CDR1 MGHRA, CDR2 YSYEKL. CDR3 length: 15 residues. The V end was cut by 4 bases, the J end by 4 bases, with 17 bases between. The CDR3 reads CASSLELASGYEQYF. The CDR3 coding sequence is TGCGCCAGCAGCCTCGAACTAGCTTCCGGATACGAGCAGTACTTC.